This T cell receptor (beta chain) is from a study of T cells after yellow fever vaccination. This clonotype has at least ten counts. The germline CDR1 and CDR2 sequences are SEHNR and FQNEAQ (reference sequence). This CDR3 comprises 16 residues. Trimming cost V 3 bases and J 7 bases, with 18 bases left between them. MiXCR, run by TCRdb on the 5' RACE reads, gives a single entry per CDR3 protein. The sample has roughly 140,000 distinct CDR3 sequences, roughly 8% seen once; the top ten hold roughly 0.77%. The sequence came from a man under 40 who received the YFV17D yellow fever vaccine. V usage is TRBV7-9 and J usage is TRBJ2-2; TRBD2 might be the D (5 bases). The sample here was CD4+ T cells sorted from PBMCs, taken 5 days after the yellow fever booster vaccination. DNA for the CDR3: TGTGCCAGCAGCTTCCTTATAGACCGGACTGTCGGGGAGCTGTTTTTT. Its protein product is CASSFLIDRTVGELFF.